This entry lists 6 T cell receptor beta chains sequenced from one sample in a study of cytomegalovirus exposure and HLA in healthy donors. Amplification used 60 Vbeta primers and 13 Jbeta primers. Sequencing was performed with immunoSEQ multiplex PCR; in TCRdb, only in-frame clones are kept and a portion is missing. Here the sample spans around 130,000 clones, about two thirds being singletons. The sample comprised PBMCs. These receptors were collected from a woman aged 55-75 years in good health and CMV-seropositive.

This sequence joins TRBV6-1 and TRBJ2-1; no firm D call. Trimming removed 7 bases from V and 8 bases from J, with 15 bases in between. The CDR3 is made up of 13 amino acids. CDR1 MNHNS and CDR2 SASEGT come from the germline V gene. The CDR3 protein is CASTERGFDEQFF. In DNA form, the CDR3 reads TGTGCCAGCACCGAGAGAGGTTTCGATGAGCAGTTCTTC.

This chain links TRBV11-2 with TRBJ1-1, with 8 bases that match TRBD1. J gave up 10 bases and V 3 bases, and 10 bases lay outside the gene matches. Germline-derived CDR1 and CDR2 are SGHAT and FQNNGV. CDR3 length: 14 residues. The CDR3 nucleotides are TGTGCCAGCAGCTTCTCCGGACAGGGAGAGTTAGCTTTCTTT. It is translated as CASSFSGQGELAFF.

The J gene is TRBJ2-3, the V gene TRBV9; 8 bases match TRBD1. The V segment lost 3 bases and the J segment 5 bases; nucleotides outside the gene matches: 8. This CDR3 contains 15 residues. Germline-derived CDR1 and CDR2 are SGDLS and YYNGEE. The CDR3, as DNA: TGTGCCAGCAGCGCGACAGGGGCGCGGGGAGATACGCAGTATTTT. It is translated as CASSATGARGDTQYF.

This sequence joins TRBV7-3 and TRBJ2-5, with a weak D call TRBD2 (5 bases). This CDR3 is built from 16 residues. Germline CDR1 and CDR2: SGHTA and FQGTGA. V dropped 1 base and J dropped 2 bases, with 14 bases sitting between them. The CDR3 sequence is CASSLNLSSFQETQYF. CDR3 DNA: TGTGCCAGCAGCTTAAATCTATCTAGCTTTCAAGAGACCCAGTACTTC.

This clone was picked up one time. The gene calls are TRBV9 and TRBJ2-3, with 8 bases fitting TRBD2. V was pared by 8 bases and J by 2 bases, with 10 bases of the junction left unmatched. The germline CDR1 and CDR2 sequences are SGDLS and YYNGEE. The CDR3 totals 15 residues. Written as DNA, the CDR3 is TGTGCCAGTTCCCAGGGACTAGACCTCACAGATACGCAGTATTTT. Residues: CASSQGLDLTDTQYF. Using reference TRBV9 and TRBJ2-3 for the parts outside the CDR3, the full variable domain is DSGVTQTPKHLITATGQRVTLRCSPRSGDLSVYWYQQSLDQGLQFLIQYYNGEERAKGNILERFSAQQFPDLHSELNLSSLELGDSALYFCASSQGLDLTDTQYFGPGTRLTVL.

This clone came up a few times. This rearrangement joins TRBV27 to TRBJ2-7, with a weak D call TRBD2 (6 bases). The CDR3 is 14 residues long. Per the germline V gene, CDR1 is MNHEY and CDR2 is SMNVEV (reference sequence). V gave up 2 bases and J gave up 4 bases, with 12 bases separating them. The DNA for the CDR3 is TGTGCCAGCAGTTTAGCCGCCGGGACTTACGAGCAGTACTTC. Its translation: CASSLAAGTYEQYF.